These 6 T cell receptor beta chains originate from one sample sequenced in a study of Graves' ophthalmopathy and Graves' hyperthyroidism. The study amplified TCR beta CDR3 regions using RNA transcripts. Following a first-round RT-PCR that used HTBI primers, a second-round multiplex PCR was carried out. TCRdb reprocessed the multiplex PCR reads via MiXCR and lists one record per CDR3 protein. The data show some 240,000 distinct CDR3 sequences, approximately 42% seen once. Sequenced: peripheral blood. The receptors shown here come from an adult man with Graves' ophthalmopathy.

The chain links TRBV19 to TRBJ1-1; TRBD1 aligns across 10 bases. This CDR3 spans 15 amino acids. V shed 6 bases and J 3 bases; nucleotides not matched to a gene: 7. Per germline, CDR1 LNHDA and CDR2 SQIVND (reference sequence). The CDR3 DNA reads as TGTGCCAGTAGGACAGGGGGCGGATTTGACACTGAAGCTTTCTTT. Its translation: CASRTGGGFDTEAFF. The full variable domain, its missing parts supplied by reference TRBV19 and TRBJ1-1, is DGGITQSPKYLFRKEGQNVTLSCEQNLNHDAMYWYRQDPGQGLRLIYYSQIVNDFQKGDIAEGYSVSREKKESFPLTVTSAQKNPTAFYLCASRTGGGFDTEAFFGQGTRLTVV.

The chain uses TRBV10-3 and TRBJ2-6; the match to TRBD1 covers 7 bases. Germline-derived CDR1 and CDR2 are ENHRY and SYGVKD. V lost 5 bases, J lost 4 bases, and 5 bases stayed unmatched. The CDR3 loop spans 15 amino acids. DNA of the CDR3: TGTGCCATCAGTCAACAGGACAGGGGGGCCAACGTCCTGACTTTC. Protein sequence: CAISQQDRGANVLTF.

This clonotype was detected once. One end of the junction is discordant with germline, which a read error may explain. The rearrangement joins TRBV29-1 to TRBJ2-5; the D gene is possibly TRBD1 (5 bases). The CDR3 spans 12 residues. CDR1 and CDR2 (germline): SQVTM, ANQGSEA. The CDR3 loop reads CSVAPGQETQHF. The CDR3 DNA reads TGCAGCGTTGCTCCAGGGCAAGAGACCCAGCACTTC.

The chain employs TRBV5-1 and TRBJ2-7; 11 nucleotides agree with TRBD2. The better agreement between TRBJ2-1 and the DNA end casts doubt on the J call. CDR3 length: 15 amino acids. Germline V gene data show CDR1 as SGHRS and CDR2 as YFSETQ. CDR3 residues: CASIGLAGGPNEQFF. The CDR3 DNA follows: TGCGCCAGCATTGGGCTAGCGGGAGGCCCCAATGAGCAGTTCTTC.

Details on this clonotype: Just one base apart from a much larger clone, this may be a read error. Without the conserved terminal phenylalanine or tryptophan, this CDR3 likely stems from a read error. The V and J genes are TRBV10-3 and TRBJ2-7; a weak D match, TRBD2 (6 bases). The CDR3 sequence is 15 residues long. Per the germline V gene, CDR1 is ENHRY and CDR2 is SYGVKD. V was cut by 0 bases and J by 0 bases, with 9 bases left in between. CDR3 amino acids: CAISESAGSSYEQYL. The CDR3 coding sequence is TGTGCCATCAGTGAGTCTGCGGGGAGCTCCTACGAGCAGTACCTC.

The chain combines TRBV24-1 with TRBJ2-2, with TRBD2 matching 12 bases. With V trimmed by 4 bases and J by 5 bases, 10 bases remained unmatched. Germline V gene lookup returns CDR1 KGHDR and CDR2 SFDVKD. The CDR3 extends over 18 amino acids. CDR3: CATSDGASGRAVTGELFF. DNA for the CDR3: TGTGCCACCAGTGACGGAGCTAGCGGGAGGGCTGTGACCGGGGAGCTGTTTTTT.